A selection of T cell receptor beta chains follows, all from one sample in a study of lymphopenia after photon versus proton radiotherapy. Some clones are missing from TCRdb's copy, which holds only in-frame ones; the method was immunoSEQ multiplex PCR. The repertoire includes 50,000 to 65,000 clones, 87% of them detected once, and 9.5% to 15% sits in the top ten. The sample in question was peripheral blood, obtained from a patient treated with proton-based radiotherapy. These TCRs come from an elderly man with esophageal cancer. Both conserved end residues are part of each CDR3. The D gene is left open where the match is weak. Only some rows state a clone size, as once, few, many or a class for expanded clones.

-	TRBJ2-3	TRBV18	-	TGTGCCAGCTCACCAGGTACAGGAGGGGATACGCAGTATTTT	CASSPGTGGDTQYF
-	TRBJ1-3	TRBV4-3	-	TGCGCCAGCAGCCAAGATATTGGGCCTGGAAACACCATATATTTT	CASSQDIGPGNTIYF
-	TRBJ1-4	TRBV7-9	TRBD1	TGTGCCAGCAGCATGACAGGGGAGCAGGAAAAACTGTTTTTT	CASSMTGEQEKLFF
-	TRBJ2-1	TRBV28	-	TGTGCCAGCAGTTCATTGAATGAGCAGTTCTTC	CASSSLNEQFF
once	TRBJ2-1	TRBV4-3	TRBD1	TGCGCCAGCAGCCGATACAGGGGATTAAGTACTTATGAGCAGTTCTTC	CASSRYRGLSTYEQFF
-	TRBJ2-7	TRBV5-1	-	TGCGCCAGCAATAAGGTGGGAGAAAGCTACGAGCAGTACTTC	CASNKVGESYEQYF
-	TRBJ2-5	TRBV29-1	TRBD2	TGCAGCGTTGCCGCGGGAGAGGGGGAGACCCAGTACTTC	CSVAAGEGETQYF
-	TRBJ2-3	TRBV15	TRBD1	TGTGCCACCAGCTCGACAGGGGACAGTAGAGGTACGCAGTATTTT	CATSSTGDSRGTQYF
-	TRBJ1-1	TRBV18	TRBD1	TGTGCCAGCTCACCAAGGACAGGGGGTCTTTGGGACACTGAAGCTTTCTTT	CASSPRTGGLWDTEAFF
-	TRBJ1-6	TRBV7-3	TRBD1	TGTGCCAGCAGACTAGACAGGGGTAATTCACCCCTCCACTTT	CASRLDRGNSPLHF
few	TRBJ1-5	TRBV25-1	-	TGTGCCAGTGGGAGGGGTAATCAGCCCCAGCATTTT	CASGRGNQPQHF
-	TRBJ2-6	TRBV27	TRBD1	TGTGCCAGCAGACTAATGACAGGGGTAGGTGGGGCCAACGTCCTGACTTTC	CASRLMTGVGGANVLTF
-	TRBJ2-1	TRBV10-1	-	TGCGCCAGCAGGGCGAATTATTTCAGGGTCAGTGAGCAGTTCTTC	CASRANYFRVSEQFF
once	TRBJ1-1	TRBV11-1	-	TGTGCCAGCAGCCCATTCTTATCCGGGACATTGAACACTGAAGCTTTCTTT	CASSPFLSGTLNTEAFF
-	TRBJ2-5	TRBV10-3	-	TGTGCCATCAGTGATGATAGGGCGGAGACCCAGTACTTC	CAISDDRAETQYF
-	TRBJ2-3	TRBV6-6	TRBD1	TGTGCCAGCAGACCAGGGACAGGGGAAACAGATACGCAGTATTTT	CASRPGTGETDTQYF
-	TRBJ1-3	TRBV14	-	TGTGCCAGCAGCCCCCTCTTGCAGGCCTTCGAGAACACCATATATTTT	CASSPLLQAFENTIYF
-	TRBJ2-6	TRBV30	-	TGTGCCTGGAGCCGACCCCGGGGGGCTCCTGGGGCCAACGTCCTGACTTTC	CAWSRPRGAPGANVLTF
-	TRBJ2-6	TRBV5-5	-	TGTGCCAGCAGGTGGGCCGCCTCTGGGGCCAACGTCCTGACTTTC	CASRWAASGANVLTF
-	TRBJ1-5	TRBV18	-	TGTGCCAGCTCACCAGATCAGGGAAATCAGCCCCAGCATTTT	CASSPDQGNQPQHF
-	TRBJ1-2	TRBV14	-	TGTGCCAGCAGCCAGGACCTCTATGGCTACACCTTC	CASSQDLYGYTF
-	TRBJ2-1	TRBV25-1	-	TGTGCCAGCAGTCCCCATCGAGCCTACAATGAGCAGTTCTTC	CASSPHRAYNEQFF
-	TRBJ1-4	TRBV6-4	-	TGTGCCAGCAGTGGATTTTGCTTGGCAACTAATGAAAAACTGTTTTTT	CASSGFCLATNEKLFF
-	TRBJ2-1	TRBV19	TRBD2	TGTGCCAGTACTAGCGGGGGTTCCTCCTACAATGAGCAGTTCTTC	CASTSGGSSYNEQFF
-	TRBJ1-1	TRBV6-6	-	TGTGCCAGCAGTCCGGGGGACTCCGCCATCGCTGAAGCTTTCTTT	CASSPGDSAIAEAFF
-	TRBJ2-5	TRBV6-5	-	TGTGCCAGCAGGCTAGGGGCCCACGAGACCCAGTACTTC	CASRLGAHETQYF
-	TRBJ2-7	TRBV6-5	-	TGTGCCAGCAGTTACTCGCGCGGTCCGCACGAGCAGTACTTC	CASSYSRGPHEQYF
-	TRBJ1-5	TRBV19	TRBD1	TGTGCCAGTAGTATGGCCAGGGGGTTCAATCAGCCCCAGCATTTT	CASSMARGFNQPQHF
once	TRBJ2-2	TRBV18	-	TGTGCCAGCTCACCTCAACGGGGGCGCTTCGCCGGGGAGCTGTTTTTT	CASSPQRGRFAGELFF
-	TRBJ1-2	TRBV9	-	TGTGCCAGCAGCTCGCGACAGACCTCAGCTAACTATGGCTACACCTTC	CASSSRQTSANYGYTF
few	TRBJ2-2	TRBV6-1	TRBD1	TGTGCCAGCAGACCCGGGACAGGGCGTACCGGGGAGCTGTTTTTT	CASRPGTGRTGELFF